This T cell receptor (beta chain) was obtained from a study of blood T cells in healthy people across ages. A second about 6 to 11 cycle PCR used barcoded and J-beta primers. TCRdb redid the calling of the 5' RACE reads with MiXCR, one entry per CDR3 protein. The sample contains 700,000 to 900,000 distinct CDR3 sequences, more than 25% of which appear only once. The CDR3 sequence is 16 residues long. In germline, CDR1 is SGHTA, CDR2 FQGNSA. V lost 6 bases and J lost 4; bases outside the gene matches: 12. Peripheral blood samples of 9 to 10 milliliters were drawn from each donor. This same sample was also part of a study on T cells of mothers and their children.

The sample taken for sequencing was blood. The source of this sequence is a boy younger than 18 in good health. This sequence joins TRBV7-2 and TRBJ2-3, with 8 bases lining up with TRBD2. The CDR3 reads CASRSHVAGWADTQYF. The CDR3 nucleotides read TGTGCCAGCAGATCGCATGTAGCGGGGTGGGCAGATACGCAGTATTTT.